The 14 T cell receptor beta chains presented below share a single source sample, sequenced in a study of Ad26.COV2.S vaccination and SARS-CoV-2 variants. The treatment was: about 20 received Ad26.COV2.S at low or high dose, single or two shots; roughly 5 received placebo; per-sample allocation not given. After the first vaccine or placebo injection, samples were drawn on day 63. Generated by immunoSEQ multiplex PCR, the TCRdb table keeps only in-frame clones and is missing some. The sample comprises roughly 400,000 clones, 92% of which are singletons, and around 1.7% rests with the top ten. Here the sequenced sample was peripheral blood, taken in a trial of Ad26.COV2.S vaccine versus placebo. The source of these receptors is a person between 18 and 65 years old who received the Ad26.COV2.S COVID-19 vaccine or a placebo.

This chain uses TRBV19 with TRBJ1-1; D not resolved. Germline V gives CDR1 LNHDA, CDR2 SQIVND (reference sequence). The CDR3 has 13 amino acids. V lost 7 bases and J lost 3, with 12 bases in between. The CDR3 loop reads CASTTTVDTEAFF. In DNA form, the CDR3 reads TGTGCCAGTACCACCACTGTGGACACTGAAGCTTTCTTT.

The chain recombines TRBV19 with TRBJ1-3, with D possibly being TRBD1 (6 bases). The CDR3 loop spans 15 amino acids. Trimming shortened V by 3 bases and J by 8 bases, and 17 bases separated the two germline ends. Per germline, CDR1 LNHDA and CDR2 SQIVND (reference sequence). CDR3 in amino acids: CASSMYRDNADTIYF. In nucleotides, the CDR3 is TGTGCCAGTAGTATGTACCGGGACAACGCGGACACCATATATTTT.

This chain connects TRBV7-2 to TRBJ2-7; D is unresolved. CDR1 SGHTA and CDR2 FQGNSA come from the germline V gene. This CDR3 is 13 amino acids long. V was pared by 1 base and J by 3 bases, with 7 bases between. The CDR3 spells CASSLGQRYEQYF. The CDR3 DNA follows: TGTGCCAGCAGCTTAGGTCAGCGCTACGAGCAGTACTTC.

In DNA form, the CDR3 reads TGTGCCAGCAGCTTGGGGGGGAGTAATGAAAAACTGTTTTTT. Protein sequence: CASSLGGSNEKLFF. J is TRBJ1-4 and V is TRBV7-9; possibly TRBD1 for D (5 bases). With 3 bases removed from V and 4 bases from J, the gap between germline ends came to 9 bases. Germline V gene lookup returns CDR1 SEHNR and CDR2 FQNEAQ (reference sequence). The length of the CDR3 is 14 residues.

This clone was detected once. The rearrangement joins TRBV27 to TRBJ2-7, with D perhaps TRBD1 or TRBD2 (5 bases each). Germline V CDR1 and CDR2: MNHEY, SMNVEV (reference sequence). V shed 4 bases and J shed 0 bases, with 10 bases lying between them. CDR3 length equals 14 residues. CDR3 DNA sequence: TGTGCCAGCAGTTCTCCAGGGAGCTCCTACGAGCAGTACTTC. Its translation: CASSSPGSSYEQYF.

With regard to this clone: An end of the junction does not agree with germline; a read error may underlie this. This sequence joins TRBV18 and TRBJ2-7, with 9 positions matching TRBD1. This CDR3 is built from 12 residues. In germline, CDR1 is KGHSH, CDR2 LQKENI. CDR3 in DNA: TGTGCCAGCGGGAAGGGTTCTGGACAGGGGATTTTC. Translating gives CASGKGSGQGIF.

The rearrangement links TRBV24-1 to TRBJ2-7, with 11 bases fitting TRBD1. The CDR3 is 15 residues long. The V gene's germline CDR1 is KGHDR and CDR2 SFDVKD. Germline trimming cut 5 bases from V and 3 bases from J; bases unmatched to any gene: 5. The CDR3 coding sequence is TGTGCCACCAGTGCCACGGACAGGGGGCTCTACGAGCAGTACTTC. It is translated as CATSATDRGLYEQYF.

This chain connects TRBV3-1 (or the pseudogene TRBV3-2) to TRBJ2-7; 12 nucleotides align to TRBD2. J lost 4 bases, V lost 4 bases, and 5 bases had no gene match. The CDR3 covers 15 residues. In germline, CDR1 is LGHDT, CDR2 YNNKEL (reference sequence). The CDR3 DNA reads TGTGCCAGCAGCCCCTCCGGACTAGCGGGGTACGAGCAGTACTTC. This codes for CASSPSGLAGYEQYF.

This chain links TRBV6-2 or TRBV6-3 with TRBJ1-2, with D perhaps TRBD1 (5 bases). Germline values: CDR1 MNHEY, CDR2 SVGEGT. The CDR3 length is 14 residues. V was cut by 6 bases and J by 8 bases, with 19 bases left in between. CDR3 nucleotide sequence: TGTGCCAGCAGCCAACAGGTTAAGATGTACGGCTACACCTTC. The encoded protein is CASSQQVKMYGYTF.

The V and J genes are TRBV5-1 and TRBJ1-1; D is undetermined. The CDR3 has 15 amino acids. Germline V gene data show CDR1 as SGHRS and CDR2 as YFSETQ. V lost 4 bases, J lost 0 bases, and 13 bases lay in between. The CDR3 DNA follows: TGCGCCAGCAGCCCCTTCGCCGGGATGAACACTGAAGCTTTCTTT. Translated, it gives CASSPFAGMNTEAFF.

The chain joins TRBV28 to TRBJ1-5, with D perhaps matching TRBD1 (5 bases). This CDR3 has 20 residues. Trimming took off 6 bases at V and 0 bases at J, with 27 bases between the two ends. The germline V gene has CDR1 MDHEN and CDR2 SYDVKM. Here the CDR3 DNA reads TGTGCCAGCAGCCCGTTGGGGCCAGGGCATCAATTGAATAGCAATCAGCCCCAGCATTTT. This sequence encodes CASSPLGPGHQLNSNQPQHF.

V usage is TRBV27 and J usage is TRBJ2-7; D may match TRBD1 or TRBD2 (5 bases each). Trimming pared 1 base from V and 6 bases from J, leaving 13 bases between. The germline V gene encodes CDR1 MNHEY and CDR2 SMNVEV (reference sequence). The CDR3 is 14 amino acids. CDR3 amino acids: CASSLLEGPSEQYF. CDR3 coding DNA: TGTGCCAGCAGTTTATTAGAGGGGCCCTCCGAGCAGTACTTC.

The CDR3 sequence is CASSFYSGGARYEQFF. DNA for the CDR3: TGTGCCAGCAGCTTTTATAGCGGGGGGGCCAGGTATGAGCAGTTCTTC. The chain employs TRBV11-2 and TRBJ2-1, with 11 positions matching TRBD2. Losses at the gene ends were 3 bases for V and 8 bases for J; bases not matched to a gene: 9. Germline assignment: CDR1 SGHAT and CDR2 FQNNGV. The CDR3 length is 16 residues.

The rearrangement uses TRBV2 and TRBJ2-5; D perhaps matches TRBD1 (6 bases). The CDR3 sequence is 15 residues long. Germline CDR1 is SNHLY and CDR2 is FYNNEI. Trimming removed 2 bases from V and 2 bases from J, with 12 bases in between. The CDR3 loop is CASSEPGQGQETQYF. The CDR3, as DNA: TGTGCCAGCAGTGAACCGGGACAAGGACAAGAGACCCAGTACTTC.